These 27 T cell receptor beta chains came from one sample sequenced in a study of blood T cell repertoires in COVID-19. Method: immunoSEQ multiplex PCR; TCRdb's copy keeps in-frame clones and lacks some. Counted here are under 250,000 clones, about 84% occurring once; the ten biggest clones make up about 13%. Material for sequencing was peripheral blood. The receptor source for this set is a human donor in a cohort sampled during active COVID-19.

The chain recombines TRBV11-2 with TRBJ2-2; D is perhaps TRBD2 (5 bases). V was cut by 1 base and J by 3 bases, with 9 bases left in between. CDR1 is SGHAT and CDR2 is FQNNGV in the germline V gene. The CDR3 has 15 residues. CDR3 DNA sequence: TGTGCCAGCAGCTTAGCGGGAATAGACACCGGGGAGCTGTTTTTT. It translates to CASSLAGIDTGELFF.

The chain uses TRBV27 and TRBJ2-7, with 7 bases aligning to TRBD2. CDR1 MNHEY and CDR2 SMNVEV come from the germline V gene (reference sequence). Trimming took 8 bases from V and 2 from J; bases not matched to a gene: 12. The CDR3 runs 15 residues. CDR3 region: CASRPRASGTYEQYF. The DNA of the CDR3 is TGTGCCAGCCGTCCCCGGGCTAGCGGAACCTACGAGCAGTACTTC.

This chain uses TRBV21-1 with TRBJ1-6. TRBV21-1 has pseudogene status. The CDR3 extends over 17 amino acids. The CDR3 protein is CASSSKGGHGYNSPLHF. The CDR3 DNA reads as TGTGCCAGCAGCTCAAAGGGGGGGCACGGCTATAATTCACCCCTCCACTTT.

The chain is built from TRBV7-9 and TRBJ1-2, with D perhaps TRBD1 (6 bases). The CDR3 sequence is 14 residues long. Trimming pared 10 bases from V and 4 bases from J, leaving 19 bases between. Germline V gives CDR1 SEHNR, CDR2 FQNEAQ (reference sequence). CDR3 nucleotides: TGTGCCACGGGGTTGGCAGGGGCGAGCTATGGCTACACCTTC. Protein: CATGLAGASYGYTF.

The chain carries TRBV6-6 and TRBJ2-7, with 8 bases lining up with TRBD1. The V segment lost 2 bases and the J segment 3 bases; nucleotides outside the gene matches: 6. The CDR3 length is 15 residues. Germline V gene data show CDR1 as MNHNY and CDR2 as SVGAGI (reference sequence). The CDR3 DNA reads TGTGCCAGCAGTTACACCAGGGGACAGGACTACGAGCAGTACTTC. Protein sequence: CASSYTRGQDYEQYF.

The rearrangement links TRBV20-1 to TRBJ1-6; D is uncertain. CDR3 length equals 11 residues. V was shortened by 1 base and J by 10 bases, with 5 bases between the two germline ends. From germline, CDR1 is DFQATT and CDR2 SNEGSKA (reference sequence). In DNA, the CDR3 is TGCAGTGCTAGAGGGAGATCACCCCTCCACTTT. It yields the protein CSARGRSPLHF.

The chain combines TRBV4-3 with TRBJ2-7; D is unresolved. The CDR3 sequence is 15 residues long. V lost 1 base, J lost 0 bases, and 10 bases lay in between. Germline V gene data show CDR1 as LGHNA and CDR2 as YSLEER. CDR3 bases: TGCGCCAGCAGCCAAGGCCTAAGAGGCTCCTACGAGCAGTACTTC. As protein: CASSQGLRGSYEQYF.

The chain employs TRBV5-4 and TRBJ2-5; 7 nucleotides line up with TRBD1. J lost 4 bases, V lost 0 bases, and 6 bases had no gene match. This CDR3 region has 15 residues. Germline values: CDR1 SGHNT, CDR2 YYREEE (reference sequence). The CDR3 DNA follows: TGTGCCAGCAGCTTGGGAGACAGGGTTGTAGAGACCCAGTACTTC. It is translated as CASSLGDRVVETQYF.

V is TRBV7-9 and J is TRBJ2-3; D is ambiguous. The germline gives CDR1 SEHNR, CDR2 FQNEAQ (reference sequence). There are 12 residues in the CDR3. V was pared by 2 bases and J by 3 bases, with 3 bases between. CDR3 amino acids: CASSLQTDTQYF. As DNA, the CDR3 is TGTGCCAGCAGCTTACAAACAGATACGCAGTATTTT.

The chain links TRBV5-1 to TRBJ2-7, with a weak D call TRBD1 (7 bases). Germline V gene lookup returns CDR1 SGHRS and CDR2 YFSETQ. The CDR3 is 14 residues long. V lost 3 bases and J 2 bases, leaving 12 bases between the germline ends. Here the CDR3 reads CASSSAGTAYEQYF. CDR3 DNA: TGCGCCAGCAGCTCCGCGGGGACAGCCTACGAGCAGTACTTC.

The rearrangement links TRBV3-1 (or the pseudogene TRBV3-2) to TRBJ2-5; the match to TRBD2 covers 7 bases. V dropped 3 bases and J dropped 3; count of bases not matched to a gene: 10. Germline-derived CDR1 and CDR2 are LGHDT and YNNKEL (reference sequence). There are 16 residues in the CDR3. CDR3 in DNA: TGTGCCAGCAGCCAGAAGCGGGACGACCTCGAAGAGACCCAGTACTTC. Its protein is CASSQKRDDLEETQYF.

The CDR3 here is CASSTGYYEQYF. CDR3 nucleotides: TGTGCCAGCAGTACAGGGTACTACGAGCAGTACTTC. The chain uses TRBV2 and TRBJ2-7; possibly TRBD1 for D (6 bases). The CDR3 has 12 amino acids. With 5 bases removed from V and 3 bases from J, the gap between germline ends came to 8 bases. The germline V gene has CDR1 SNHLY and CDR2 FYNNEI.

The CDR3 nucleotides are TGTGCCAGCAGCCGTATTGACGGACAGGGAGATCAGCCCCAGCATTTT. Its protein product is CASSRIDGQGDQPQHF. The chain employs TRBV5-6 and TRBJ1-5, with 8 bases lining up with TRBD1. With V trimmed by 4 bases and J by 5 bases, 11 bases remained unmatched. CDR3 length: 16 residues. Germline V lookup: CDR1 SGHDT, CDR2 YYEEEE.

This clone was counted between two and nine times. The chain uses TRBV4-2 and TRBJ2-7, with D tentatively TRBD2 (6 bases). CDR1 LGHNA and CDR2 YNFKEQ come from the germline V gene. The CDR3 extends over 15 amino acids. The V end lost 1 base, the J end lost 2 bases, and 12 bases lay between the germline ends. CDR3 DNA sequence: TGTGCCAGCAGCCAAGTCGATAGGGAGGCCTACGAGCAGTACTTC. This codes for CASSQVDREAYEQYF.

The chain couples TRBV6-1 to TRBJ1-2; maybe TRBD1 (5 bases). The CDR3 loop spans 13 amino acids. Looked up from germline, CDR1 is MNHNS and CDR2 is SASEGT. Deletions cut 2 bases from V and 4 bases from J, with 8 bases between. In nucleotides, the CDR3 is TGTGCCAGCAGTGAACAGGGAACCTATGGCTACACCTTC. Translation gives CASSEQGTYGYTF.

This rearrangement joins TRBV11-1 to TRBJ2-7, with 7 positions matching TRBD1. The ends lost 2 bases at V and 2 bases at J; junction bases unmatched: 9. CDR3 length: 16 residues. Germline CDR1 is SGHAT and CDR2 is FQDESV (reference sequence). The chain's CDR3 is CASSLQVGTDPYEQYF. CDR3 bases: TGTGCCAGCAGCTTACAGGTAGGGACAGACCCCTACGAGCAGTACTTC.

The CDR3 nucleotides read TGTGCCAGCAGCTTAGGAACAGGGAGTTTCAAGACCCAGTACTTC. This codes for CASSLGTGSFKTQYF. This chain joins TRBV7-8 and TRBJ2-5; TRBD1 is a possible D gene (6 bases). The CDR3 totals 15 residues. Germline CDR1 is SGHVS and CDR2 is FQNEAQ. V was clipped by 1 base and J by 6 bases, with 15 bases between them.

This clone has a single count. This chain connects TRBV12-3 or TRBV12-4 to TRBJ2-1; TRBD2 is a possible D gene (5 bases). V was shortened by 2 bases and J by 9 bases, with 11 bases between the two germline ends. The length of the CDR3 is 13 residues. The CDR3 protein is CASSLIEGGEQFF. In DNA form, the CDR3 reads TGTGCCAGCAGTTTAATTGAGGGCGGTGAGCAGTTCTTC.

The chain couples TRBV28 to TRBJ1-5, with TRBD1 matching over 11 bases. The CDR3 totals 15 residues. CDR1 and CDR2 from the germline V gene are MDHEN and SYDVKM. The V segment lost 5 bases and the J segment 8 bases; nucleotides outside the gene matches: 8. For the CDR3, the DNA is TGTGCCAGCAGTCCCCTAGGGACAGGGGGGAAGCCCCAGCATTTT. It specifies CASSPLGTGGKPQHF.

The chain carries TRBV3-1 (or the pseudogene TRBV3-2) and TRBJ2-1; 15 bases match TRBD2. Looked up from germline, CDR1 is LGHDT and CDR2 is YNNKEL (reference sequence). CDR3 length: 16 amino acids. V lost 4 bases, J lost 10 bases, and 8 bases stayed unmatched. The CDR3 here is CASSPWTSGGAGEQFF. For the CDR3, the DNA is TGTGCCAGCAGCCCGTGGACTAGCGGGGGGGCCGGGGAGCAGTTCTTC.

The chain combines TRBV29-1 with TRBJ2-1, with 14 bases that match TRBD2. Germline V CDR1 and CDR2: SQVTM, ANQGSEA. The V segment lost 6 bases and the J segment 0 bases; nucleotides outside the gene matches: 7. This CDR3 has 17 residues. The CDR3 is CSVEGLAGVSSYNEQFF. Here the CDR3 DNA reads TGCAGCGTCGAGGGACTAGCGGGAGTAAGCTCCTACAATGAGCAGTTCTTC.

The DNA for the CDR3 is TGCGCCAGCAGCTTGGAGGCAGCCGGGGACATTCAGTACTTC. Amino acid sequence: CASSLEAAGDIQYF. V gene TRBV5-1 combines with J gene TRBJ2-4; D perhaps matches TRBD2 (5 bases). Germline V gene sequence: CDR1 SGHRS, CDR2 YFSETQ. Trimming removed 0 bases from V and 8 bases from J, with 12 bases in between. This CDR3 contains 14 residues. Full variable domain (missing parts from reference TRBV5-1 and TRBJ2-4): KAGVTQTPRYLIKTRGQQVTLSCSPISGHRSVSWYQQTPGQGLQFLFEYFSETQRNKGNFPGRFSGRQFSNSRSEMNVSTLELGDSALYLCASSLEAAGDIQYFGAGTRLSVL.

The chain joins TRBV5-5 to TRBJ2-3, with a weak D call TRBD2 (5 bases). This CDR3 spans 15 amino acids. Trimming removed 0 bases from V and 1 base from J, with 9 bases in between. The germline CDR1 and CDR2 sequences are SGHKS and YYEKEE (reference sequence). The CDR3 here is CASSLEVSGTDTQYF. The CDR3 coding sequence is TGTGCCAGCAGCTTGGAGGTTAGCGGCACAGATACGCAGTATTTT.

The chain recombines TRBV28 with TRBJ2-5; tentative D call: TRBD2 (5 bases). CDR1 and CDR2 from the germline V gene are MDHEN and SYDVKM. The V end was cut by 6 bases, the J end by 2 bases, with 7 bases between. The CDR3 extends over 12 amino acids. CDR3 nucleotide sequence: TGTGCCAGCAGCGGGGAACAAGAGACCCAGTACTTC. Its protein is CASSGEQETQYF.

This clone showed up just once. V gene TRBV6-5 combines with J gene TRBJ2-1; weak D call: TRBD1 (5 bases). Trimming removed 6 bases from V and 5 bases from J, with 11 bases in between. This CDR3 is 13 amino acids long. Germline V CDR1 and CDR2: MNHEY, SVGAGI. CDR3 protein: CASRPGHDNEQFF. Written as DNA, the CDR3 is TGTGCCAGCAGGCCTGGACACGACAATGAGCAGTTCTTC.

V is TRBV19 and J is TRBJ2-7; 10 bases are a match to TRBD1. V shed 6 bases and J 4 bases; nucleotides not matched to a gene: 9. The V gene's germline CDR1 is LNHDA and CDR2 SQIVND (reference sequence). The CDR3 has 15 amino acids. CDR3 nucleotide sequence: TGTGCCAGTAGACCGGACAGGGGGTCCCCATACGAGCAGTACTTC. Protein product: CASRPDRGSPYEQYF.

This chain connects TRBV27 to TRBJ2-6; the D gene is possibly TRBD1 (6 bases). The CDR3 is 14 amino acids. Germline lookup yields CDR1 MNHEY and CDR2 SMNVEV (reference sequence). Between the trimmed V and J ends, which lost 7 bases and 2 bases, there was a span of 9 bases. CDR3 in amino acids: CASNRAAGANVLTF. In nucleotides, the CDR3 is TGTGCCAGCAACAGGGCGGCTGGGGCCAACGTCCTGACTTTC.